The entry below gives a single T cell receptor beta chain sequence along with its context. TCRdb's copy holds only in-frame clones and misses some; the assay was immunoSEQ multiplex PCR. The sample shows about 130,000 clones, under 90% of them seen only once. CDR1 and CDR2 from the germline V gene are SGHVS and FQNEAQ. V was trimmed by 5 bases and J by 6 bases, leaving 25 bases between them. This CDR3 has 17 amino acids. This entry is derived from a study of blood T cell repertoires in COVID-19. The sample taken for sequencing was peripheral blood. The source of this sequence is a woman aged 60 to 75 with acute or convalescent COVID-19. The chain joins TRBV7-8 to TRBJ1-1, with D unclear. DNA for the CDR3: TGTGCCAGCAGCGCCAAGCGTGCGCTCCGCGGGATCGCTGAAGCTTTCTTT. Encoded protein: CASSAKRALRGIAEAFF.